This passage covers 6 T cell receptor beta chains from one sample sequenced in a study of blood T cells in healthy people across ages. Through a sample-barcoded 5' primer and a J-beta primer mix, a second PCR was run for roughly 6 to 12 cycles. Using its own MiXCR run on the 5' RACE reads, TCRdb lists one record per CDR3 protein. Of hundreds of thousands of distinct CDR3 sequences in the sample, 24% were seen once. This sample also appeared in a second study, on T cells of mothers and their children.

Sequencing was performed on blood. These receptors originate from a boy between 10 and 17 years old in good health.

This clonotype was picked up a small number of times. No conserved phenylalanine or tryptophan ends this CDR3, so it is likely a read error. The chain uses TRBV29-1 and TRBJ2-5; D assignment may be TRBD1 or TRBD2 (6 bases each). The DNA end is more similar to TRBJ2-1, so the J call may be wrong. Germline values: CDR1 SQVTM, CDR2 ANQGSEA. The CDR3 is made up of 12 amino acids. The CDR3, as DNA: TGCAGCGTTGAAGTCCCTGGGGGGCAGCAGTTCCTC. This codes for CSVEVPGGQQFL.

Notes on this clonotype: Sequence at one end of the junction differs from germline and may be a read error. The chain employs TRBV28 and TRBJ1-2; TRBD1 matches 11 bases. This CDR3 region has 15 residues. The germline V gene encodes CDR1 MDHEN and CDR2 SYDVKM. This chain's CDR3 is CVSSLLLGQGGGYTF. The CDR3, as DNA: TGTGTCAGCAGTTTATTATTGGGACAGGGGGGAGGCTACACCTTC.

The sample holds many counts of this clonotype. The V gene is TRBV7-2, the J gene TRBJ2-5, with TRBD2 as a possible D gene (7 bases). The CDR3 covers 15 residues. CDR1 and CDR2 (germline): SGHTA, FQGNSA. The V and J ends lost 1 base and 1 base respectively, with 10 bases between them. This CDR3 is CASSLVGGGQETQYF. The CDR3 DNA reads as TGTGCCAGCAGCTTAGTGGGAGGGGGCCAAGAGACCCAGTACTTC.

J is TRBJ2-7 and V is TRBV7-6, with D possibly TRBD2 on 5 matching bases. V lost 4 bases, J lost 4 bases, and 14 bases lay in between. The CDR3 sequence is 14 residues long. Per germline, CDR1 SGHVS and CDR2 FNYEAQ. Written as DNA, the CDR3 is TGTGCCAGCAGCTACGACGGAGGTAATTACGAGCAGTACTTC. Protein: CASSYDGGNYEQYF.

V and J are TRBV27 and TRBJ1-2; D uncertain. The V end lost 2 bases, the J end lost 3 bases, and 7 bases lay between the germline ends. CDR1 MNHEY and CDR2 SMNVEV come from the germline V gene (reference sequence). The CDR3 has 13 residues. CDR3 in DNA: TGTGCCAGCAGTTTAAAAGGGCACTATGGCTACACCTTC. Its translation is CASSLKGHYGYTF.

This clonotype has a handful of counts. The rearrangement links TRBV28 to TRBJ2-7; 11 bases fit TRBD2. Near its end, the DNA agrees better with TRBJ2-1, so the J call may be wrong. CDR1 is MDHEN, CDR2 SYDVKM, per germline. The CDR3 runs 15 residues. CDR3 residues: CASSVLAGEYNEQFF. The CDR3 DNA reads as TGTGCCAGCAGTGTACTAGCGGGGGAGTACAATGAGCAGTTCTTC.